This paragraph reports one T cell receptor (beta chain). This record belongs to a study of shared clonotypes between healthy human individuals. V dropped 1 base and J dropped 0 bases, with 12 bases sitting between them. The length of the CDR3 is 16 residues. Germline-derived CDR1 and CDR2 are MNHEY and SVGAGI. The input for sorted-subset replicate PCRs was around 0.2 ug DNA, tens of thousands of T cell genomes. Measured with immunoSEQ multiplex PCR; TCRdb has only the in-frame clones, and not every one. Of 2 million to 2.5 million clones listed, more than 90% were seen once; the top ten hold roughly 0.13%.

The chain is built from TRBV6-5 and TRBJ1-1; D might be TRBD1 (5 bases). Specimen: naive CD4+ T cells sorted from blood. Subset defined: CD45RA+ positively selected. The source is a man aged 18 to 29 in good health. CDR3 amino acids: CASSYFQAGVNTEAFF. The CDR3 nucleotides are TGTGCCAGCAGTTACTTCCAGGCGGGGGTGAACACTGAAGCTTTCTTT.